These T cell receptor beta chains were read from a single sample in a study of CD8+ T cells in alopecia areata. TCRdb's copy holds only in-frame clones and misses some; the assay was immunoSEQ multiplex PCR. The data hold some 150,000 clones, with approximately 53% observed a single time. Sequences were derived from CD8+ T cells sorted from blood, sampled at week 0. These receptors were taken from a human donor with alopecia areata. Both conserved end residues are part of each CDR3. The order of the fields is V gene, J gene, D gene, clone size, CDR3 DNA, CDR3 protein. A D gene is named only where the DNA matches it firmly. Size tells how often a clone was seen (once, few, many) or the class of an expanded clone, and some rows leave it out.

TRBV9	TRBJ1-1	NA	NA	TGTGCCAGCAGCGTCCCGGGGGAAGGCACTGAAGCTTTCTTT	CASSVPGEGTEAFF
TRBV27	TRBJ1-5	NA	NA	TGTGCCAGCAGTTTGACCGGGGGCATCGGTCAGCCCCAGCATTTT	CASSLTGGIGQPQHF
TRBV5-6	TRBJ2-7	TRBD1	NA	TGTGCCAGCAGCGCGAGGCTTGGACAGGGGGAGGGCTACGAGCAGTACTTC	CASSARLGQGEGYEQYF
TRBV27	TRBJ2-7	NA	NA	TGTGCCAGCAGTTTAGGACAGTTGGACGAGCAGTACTTC	CASSLGQLDEQYF
TRBV19	TRBJ2-7	TRBD1	NA	TGTGCCAGTAGCCCCGGGACAGGATCCTACGAGCAGTACTTC	CASSPGTGSYEQYF
TRBV25-1	TRBJ1-1	TRBD1	NA	TGTGCCAGCAGTGAACTAAGGACAGGAATGAACACTGAAGCTTTCTTT	CASSELRTGMNTEAFF
TRBV2	TRBJ2-2	NA	NA	TGTGCCAGCAGTGATAGGAGAGGGGAGCTGTTTTTT	CASSDRRGELFF
TRBV7-3	TRBJ2-5	TRBD2	once	TGTGCCAGCAGCTGGAGCGGGGGGGCGATAGAGACCCAGTACTTC	CASSWSGGAIETQYF
TRBV4-3	TRBJ1-1	NA	few	TGCGCCAGCAGCCAAGCCCGAATAATACAAAGGAACACTGAAGCTTTCTTT	CASSQARIIQRNTEAFF
TRBV2	TRBJ2-7	NA	NA	TGTGCCAGCAGTGATATGGGGACCTACGAGCAGTACTTC	CASSDMGTYEQYF
TRBV29-1	TRBJ1-1	NA	NA	TGCAGCGTTGTAGGAGACACTGAAGCTTTCTTT	CSVVGDTEAFF
TRBV30	TRBJ1-1	NA	NA	TGTGCCTGGAGTAACGCCCCGTACGCTGAAGCTTTCTTT	CAWSNAPYAEAFF
TRBV30	TRBJ1-6	NA	NA	TGTGCCTGGAGGAGTCCCCTTAATTCACCCCTCCACTTT	CAWRSPLNSPLHF
TRBV28	TRBJ2-7	TRBD2	NA	TGTGCCAGCAGCGGTGGGGGGGACTCCTACGAGCAGTACTTC	CASSGGGDSYEQYF
TRBV30	TRBJ1-2	NA	once	TGTGCCTGGAGTGTACAGGGCAGCTCGGGCTATGGCTACACCTTC	CAWSVQGSSGYGYTF
TRBV2	TRBJ2-7	NA	NA	TGTGCCAGCAATAGCCCTGAGGGTCAGTGGTACGAGCAGTACTTC	CASNSPEGQWYEQYF
TRBV29-1	TRBJ2-4	NA	NA	TGCAGCGTTGAAGCTCCAAGTTACATTCAGTACTTC	CSVEAPSYIQYF
TRBV2	TRBJ2-4	TRBD1	few	TGTGCCAGCAGTGAACGACAGGGGGTCAAAAACATTCAGTACTTC	CASSERQGVKNIQYF
TRBV23-1	TRBJ2-1	TRBD2	NA	TGCGCCAGCAGTCAATCCGAGCGGGGGGCGAACAATGAGCAGTTCTTC	CASSQSERGANNEQFF
TRBV4-3	TRBJ2-1	TRBD2	NA	TGCGCCAGCAGCCAAGATCAGGCGGGGGGTTCCTACAATGAGCAGTTCTTC	CASSQDQAGGSYNEQFF
TRBV27	TRBJ1-1	NA	few	TGTGCCAGCAGATGGGGGATCGGCACTGAAGCTTTCTTT	CASRWGIGTEAFF
TRBV29-1	TRBJ1-6	NA	NA	TGCAGCGTTGCTACGGGAGTCAAATCACCCCTCCACTTT	CSVATGVKSPLHF
TRBV18	TRBJ2-1	NA	once	TGTGCCAGCTCACCACCGTACGAACTAGTCAGTAATGAGCAGTTCTTC	CASSPPYELVSNEQFF
TRBV5-6	TRBJ2-7	NA	NA	TGTGCCAGCAGCCCCGGGGGATCCTACGAGCAGTACTTC	CASSPGGSYEQYF
TRBV5-1	TRBJ1-6	NA	NA	TGCGCCAGCAGCTTGGACAATTCACCCCTCCACTTT	CASSLDNSPLHF
TRBV25-1	TRBJ1-2	NA	NA	TGTGCCAGCAGCACCGGACAATTTCCCTATGGCTACACCTTC	CASSTGQFPYGYTF
TRBV9	TRBJ2-1	NA	NA	TGTGCCAGCAGCGTAGCTTTCGGGAATGAGCAGTTCTTC	CASSVAFGNEQFF
TRBV21-1	TRBJ2-4	NA	few	TGTGCCAGCAGCGATGATGGACAGCGAGGGGCCAAAAACATTCAGTACTTC	CASSDDGQRGAKNIQYF
TRBV30	TRBJ2-5	NA	NA	TGTGCCTGGAGTCTAGGAGGGTCCCAAGAGACCCAGTACTTC	CAWSLGGSQETQYF
TRBV5-4	TRBJ1-1	NA	NA	TGTGCCAGCAGCCCGGGGGGAACTGAAGCTTTCTTT	CASSPGGTEAFF
TRBV7-9	TRBJ2-7	NA	few	TGTGCCAGCAGCCCAGCCGGGAGCAGATGGGACCACGAGCAGTACTTC	CASSPAGSRWDHEQYF
TRBV30	TRBJ2-2	NA	few	TGTGCCTGGAGTCATAACGGGGAGCTGTTTTTT	CAWSHNGELFF
TRBV29-1	TRBJ1-2	TRBD1	NA	TGCAGCGTTGTGTCAGGGGGAAAAAATGGCTACACCTTC	CSVVSGGKNGYTF
TRBV27	TRBJ2-7	TRBD2	NA	TGTGCCAGCAGTTTAGGGGGGGACTACTACGAGCAGTACTTC	CASSLGGDYYEQYF
TRBV2	TRBJ1-6	TRBD1	once	TGTGCCAGCAGTGAGGGACAGAGACATTCACCCCTCCACTTT	CASSEGQRHSPLHF
TRBV5-1	TRBJ2-1	TRBD1	once	TGCGCCAGCAGCACAGGACAGGGGCGAGATGAGCAGTTCTTC	CASSTGQGRDEQFF
TRBV29-1	TRBJ1-1	NA	once	TGCAGCGTTGGAGCAGGATTAGGACCTGAAGCTTTCTTT	CSVGAGLGPEAFF
TRBV2	TRBJ2-6	TRBD1	few	TGTGCCAGCAGTGATAACAGGGGGTCTGGGGCCAACGTCCTGACTTTC	CASSDNRGSGANVLTF
TRBV28	TRBJ2-5	NA	NA	TGTGCCAGCAGTTTGACCGGAGGGGAGACCCAGTACTTC	CASSLTGGETQYF
TRBV29-1	TRBJ2-7	NA	NA	TGCAGCGTTGAGACGCCGGTGGCCTACGAGCAGTACTTC	CSVETPVAYEQYF
TRBV7-9	TRBJ2-1	TRBD1	NA	TGTGCCAGCAGCTCGACAGGGCTCAATGAGCAGTTCTTC	CASSSTGLNEQFF
TRBV9	TRBJ1-4	NA	NA	TGTGCCAGCAGCGTACAAGGCAGCGATGAAAAACTGTTTTTT	CASSVQGSDEKLFF
TRBV5-6	TRBJ1-5	NA	once	TGTGCCAGCAGCTCATTATCGGGGGGGCCCCAGCCCCAGCATTTT	CASSSLSGGPQPQHF
TRBV7-6	TRBJ2-5	NA	NA	TGTGCCAGCAGCCCACCCTGGGGGGCTGCGGAGACCCAGTACTTC	CASSPPWGAAETQYF
TRBV29-1	TRBJ2-2	NA	NA	TGCAGCGCACTAGGGACCGACGAGAACACCGGGGAGCTGTTTTTT	CSALGTDENTGELFF
TRBV5-1	TRBJ1-2	TRBD1	NA	TGCGCCAGCAGCTCGGACAGGGACATCCTCGATGAAGATTCTAACTATGGCTACACCTTC	CASSSDRDILDEDSNYGYTF